Sequencing of this T cell receptor (beta chain) was carried out in a study of Ad26.COV2.S vaccination and SARS-CoV-2 variants (dated by TCRdb to the early 2020s). Regarding the study in general: Donors in the vaccine arm were drawn from COV1001, a phase I-IIa trial of Ad26.COV2.S in healthy adults that was multicentre, randomized, double-blind and placebo-controlled. Ad26.COV2.S was administered intramuscularly at 5 x 10^10 or 1 x 10^11 viral particles, either as a single shot or as two shots given 56 days apart. TCRbeta repertoire sequencing served as the tool for gauging how specific and how broad the SARS-CoV-2-reactive T cell receptors were following Ad26.COV2.S vaccination. A total of around 32 samples were included in the TCR-sequenced set, comprising roughly 19 Ad26.COV2.S vaccine recipients, 5 placebo recipients and 8 SARS-CoV-2 convalescent individuals. Participants in the trial were split at random into five groups of five each, receiving low-dose or high-dose Ad26.COV2.S once or twice, or else placebo on both occasions. Throughout the experiments and outcome assessment, investigators stayed blinded to trial group allocation. The paper's findings and limits, for the study overall: After vaccination, spike-specific CD8+ and CD4+ T cell responses were reported to show substantial breadth. Spike-specific TCR breadth was higher in Ad26.COV2.S recipients than in placebo recipients (P = 0.0014). According to the authors, total T cell responses may have been underestimated by the TCR breadth and depth analyses. The study was not powered to compare responses between vaccine doses or regimens. Non-spike TCR breadth was comparable between vaccine and placebo recipients, consistent with the vaccine containing only spike.

About this clone: The specificity of this receptor is unknown. The sample holds no much larger clone one base away, and base qualities are not on file.

The treatment or condition tag for this specimen amounts to: approximately 18 received Ad26.COV2.S at low or high dose, single or two shots; 5 received placebo; per-sample allocation not given. Repertoires of vaccine and placebo recipients were sequenced from samples collected on day 63 after the first injection. Cohort 1b enrolled about two dozen adults aged 18-55 years at a single site in Boston, USA, between 29 July and 7 August 2020. Ad26.COV2.S consisted of a replication-incompetent adenovirus type 26 vector by which a prefusion-stabilized SARS-CoV-2 spike protein from the original Wuhan strain was expressed. The immunoSEQ Assay was used to sequence TCRbeta CDR3 regions. After extraction, genomic DNA underwent amplification by bias-controlled multiplex PCR, followed by high-throughput sequencing. Turning to the authors' computational methods: To quantify the absolute abundance of each unique TCRbeta CDR3 region, sequences were collapsed and filtered. Usable DNA was measured by amplifying reference genes present in all nucleated cells, and TCRbeta template counts were normalized to that usable DNA to estimate T cell fraction. Repertoire TCRs were annotated as SARS-CoV-2-specific by exact matching of V gene, CDR3 amino acid sequence and J gene to a known reactive TCR set. The reference SARS-CoV-2 TCR set was obtained from MIRA and was filtered for enrichment in COVID-19-positive ImmuneCODE repertoires, whereby public or cross-reactive TCRs were removed. Drawing on the MIRA antigens, annotated TCRs were analysed further at the level of specific ORF or position within ORF. Depth was the summed frequency of annotated unique rearrangements, while breadth was defined as annotated unique rearrangements over total unique productive rearrangements. Group comparisons of TCR breadth used two-sided Wilcoxon rank-sum tests. The table was pulled from immuneACCESS by TCRdb, which kept in-frame rearrangements only. Such tables lose some clones; where checked, under half of the loss comes from unresolved V genes, and the rest has no known cause. The D gene and trimming were derived from the DNA, and the V and J assignments and clone size from that table. The sample records about 240,000 clones, roughly 88% of which are singletons. Clones ranked in the top ten supply roughly 10% of the sample.

Sequences DFQATT (CDR1) and SNEGSKA (CDR2) are obtained from the germline V gene (reference sequence). Its CDR3 holds 14 amino acids, cysteine through phenylalanine. Only the CDR3 DNA stays, 42 bases, in frame from base 1. Trimming at the junction amounts to 3 bases on V and 6 bases on J, and the germline ends lie 17 bases apart. This sequence was found in a person between 18 and 65 years old who received the Ad26.COV2.S COVID-19 vaccine or a placebo. The sequenced sample was peripheral blood, obtained in a trial of Ad26.COV2.S vaccine versus placebo. The rearranged chain carries TRBV20-1 and TRBJ2-5; the D gene is perhaps TRBD1 or TRBD2, as each covers 5 bases. The CDR3 amino acid sequence is: CSASPGTPRKTQYF. The DNA reads as follows: TGCAGTGCTAGTCCAGGGACCCCAAGAAAGACCCAGTACTTC.